Shown below are 8 T cell receptor beta chains from a single sample sequenced in a study of T-cell reconstitution after alpha-beta-depleted transplantation in children. Unique molecular identifiers were used to barcode this TCRbeta library. Each CDR3 protein is one row after TCRdb ran MiXCR on the PCR reads. Altogether some 590,000 distinct CDR3 sequences are present, 10% being singletons, with the ten largest covering 4% to 5%. The sample here was PBMCs from the stem cell graft donor, taken from the stem cell graft. These receptors all stem from a human donor who donated a stem cell graft to a child with acute myeloid leukemia.

This clonotype came up many times. The gene calls are TRBV6-5 and TRBJ2-1, with TRBD1 as a possible D gene (6 bases). CDR3 length: 15 residues. Germline V gives CDR1 MNHEY, CDR2 SVGAGI. The V gene lost 7 bases and the J gene lost 6 bases, with 19 bases spanning the gap. CDR3 DNA sequence: TGTGCCAGCAAGGGATCACAGGGAAGATCCAATGAGCAGTTCTTC. Amino acids: CASKGSQGRSNEQFF.

This clonotype was picked up many times. The chain couples TRBV20-1 to TRBJ2-1; D assignment may be TRBD1 or TRBD2 (5 bases each). The CDR3 runs 15 residues. Trimming shortened V by 4 bases and J by 0 bases, and 13 bases separated the two germline ends. The germline V gene has CDR1 DFQATT and CDR2 SNEGSKA (reference sequence). CDR3 loop: CSATGSGGSYNEQFF. The CDR3 nucleotides are TGCAGTGCTACAGGGAGTGGTGGCTCCTACAATGAGCAGTTCTTC.

This clonotype was counted a few times. The chain carries TRBV5-5 and TRBJ2-7; a possible D gene is TRBD2 (6 bases). V shed 0 bases and J shed 5 bases, with 18 bases lying between them. CDR1 is SGHKS, CDR2 YYEKEE, per germline (reference sequence). This CDR3 is built from 16 residues. Here the CDR3 reads CASSLGVGVSGDEQYF. CDR3 DNA sequence: TGTGCCAGCAGCTTGGGGGTGGGGGTTAGCGGAGACGAGCAGTACTTC.

The J gene is TRBJ2-2, the V gene TRBV20-1; 8 bases map to TRBD1. Germline loops: CDR1 DFQATT, CDR2 SNEGSKA (reference sequence). V trimming: 1 base; J trimming: 2 bases; junction bases outside the gene matches: 3. CDR3 length equals 15 residues. This chain's CDR3 is CSARGTGTNTGELFF. The CDR3 nucleotides are TGCAGTGCTAGAGGGACAGGGACCAACACCGGGGAGCTGTTTTTT.

The chain carries TRBV12-3 or TRBV12-4 and TRBJ1-5, with unresolved D. Trimming shortened V by 8 bases and J by 4 bases, and 15 bases separated the two germline ends. CDR3 length: 14 residues. CDR3 sequence (DNA): TGTGCCAGCGCTGAAGACAAGGAGAATCAGCCCCAGCATTTT. It is translated as CASAEDKENQPQHF.

This clonotype was seen many times. The CDR3 bases are TGTGCCAGCACCCGCTCCCAGGGACGGAGGGGAAACACCGGGGAGCTGTTTTTT. Amino acid sequence: CASTRSQGRRGNTGELFF. The chain couples TRBV6-2 or TRBV6-3 to TRBJ2-2, with D perhaps matching TRBD2 (6 bases). The V and J ends lost 7 bases and 2 bases respectively, with 23 bases between them. In germline, CDR1 is MNHEY, CDR2 SVGEGT. The length of the CDR3 is 18 residues.

This clonotype was picked up many times. This chain links TRBV5-1 with TRBJ2-7; 10 nucleotides line up with TRBD2. CDR3 length: 15 residues. V lost 3 bases and J lost 3; bases outside the gene matches: 6. Germline-derived CDR1 and CDR2 are SGHRS and YFSETQ. The CDR3, as DNA: TGCGCCAGCAGCTCACGGACTAGCGGCAACTACGAGCAGTACTTC. Translated, it gives CASSSRTSGNYEQYF.

J is TRBJ2-3 and V is TRBV6-4, with 13 bases that match TRBD2. V trimming: 5 bases; J trimming: 2 bases; junction bases outside the gene matches: 7. Germline V gene sequence: CDR1 MRHNA, CDR2 SNTAGT. The CDR3 contains 17 residues. DNA of the CDR3: TGTGCCAGCAGTTACGGACTAGCGGGAGATTACACAGATACGCAGTATTTT. The encoded protein is CASSYGLAGDYTDTQYF.